This entry lists 8 T cell receptor beta chains sequenced from one sample in a study of human T cells and chemical hapten exposure. The time point was: patch test 3, about 24 weeks after DPC sensitization. Sample treatment: therapeutic diphenylcyclopropenone sensitization with weekly scalp DPC. TCRdb re-called the RACE reads through MiXCR, storing one row per CDR3 protein. The data show around 130,000 distinct CDR3 sequences, approximately 11% seen once. The specimen comprised whole blood, sampled in connection with sensitization to the hapten diphenylcyclopropenone (DPC). The origin of the receptors is a woman aged 45-59 years with alopecia areata. Some clones in this sample may be carry-over from other donors' samples.

The V gene is TRBV5-6, the J gene TRBJ2-7; a possible D gene is TRBD2 (6 bases). CDR3 size: 14 residues. Trimming removed 4 bases from V and 5 bases from J, with 16 bases in between. CDR1 SGHDT and CDR2 YYEEEE come from the germline V gene. The DNA for the CDR3 is TGTGCCAGCAGCAGCGGGTCCCTACCCCACGAGCAGTACTTC. Protein product: CASSSGSLPHEQYF.

There are many counts of this clonotype. The chain joins TRBV24-1 to TRBJ2-7; D is possibly TRBD2 (6 bases). The CDR3 loop spans 14 amino acids. Germline CDR1 is KGHDR and CDR2 is SFDVKD. The V gene lost 5 bases and the J gene lost 0 bases, with 10 bases spanning the gap. The CDR3 DNA follows: TGTGCCACCAGTGCTACGGGAGCCTCCTACGAGCAGTACTTC. Translation gives CATSATGASYEQYF.

The chain is built from TRBV2 and TRBJ2-3; the D is unclear. Trimming stripped 3 bases from V and 0 bases from J, with 10 bases between. Germline V CDR1 and CDR2: SNHLY, FYNNEI. This CDR3 is 15 amino acids long. This chain's CDR3 is CASSEGWGSTDTQYF. DNA of the CDR3: TGTGCCAGCAGTGAGGGGTGGGGAAGCACAGATACGCAGTATTTT.

The chain is built from TRBV30 and TRBJ2-7; D perhaps matches TRBD1 (6 bases). The germline V and J ends were trimmed by 4 bases and 2 bases, with 18 bases remaining between them. CDR3 size: 15 residues. The germline gives CDR1 GTSNPN, CDR2 SVGIG (reference sequence). CDR3 sequence (DNA): TGTGCCTGGACCACCCCGGACAGCGAAACCTACGAGCAGTACTTC. It encodes CAWTTPDSETYEQYF.

This clonotype has a handful of counts. This chain joins TRBV5-1 and TRBJ2-5; the D gene is possibly TRBD2 (6 bases). This CDR3 contains 13 residues. Trimming cost V 3 bases and J 5 bases, with 11 bases left between them. Germline loops: CDR1 SGHRS, CDR2 YFSETQ. CDR3 in DNA: TGCGCCAGCAGCTGGGCCCTAGCGGAGACCCAGTACTTC. It is translated as CASSWALAETQYF.

The CDR3 coding sequence is TGTGCCAGCTCCTTGGGGGCGAACACTGAAGCTTTCTTT. Its translation is CASSLGANTEAFF. The chain combines TRBV9 with TRBJ1-1, with D perhaps matching TRBD1 (6 bases). CDR3 length equals 13 residues. Trimming pared 7 bases from V and 1 base from J, leaving 11 bases between. In germline, CDR1 is SGDLS, CDR2 YYNGEE.

This clonotype was observed at least ten times. The V gene is TRBV29-1, the J gene TRBJ1-2; D is ambiguous. The germline V gene encodes CDR1 SQVTM and CDR2 ANQGSEA. The V and J ends lost 6 bases and 3 bases respectively, with 14 bases between them. The CDR3 covers 13 residues. In nucleotides, the CDR3 is TGCAGCGTCAGCTACCGGACTGACTATGGCTACACCTTC. It is translated as CSVSYRTDYGYTF.

Ten or more counts support this clonotype. The J gene is TRBJ2-2, the V gene TRBV28; 7 bases align to TRBD1. The length of the CDR3 is 13 residues. The germline gives CDR1 MDHEN, CDR2 SYDVKM. V lost 9 bases to trimming and J lost 2 bases; unmatched junction nucleotides: 3. CDR3 residues: CASRTGNTGELFF. The DNA of the CDR3 is TGTGCCAGTCGGACAGGAAACACCGGGGAGCTGTTTTTT. The full variable domain, with the rest looked up from reference TRBV28 and TRBJ2-2, is DVKVTQSSRYLVKRTGEKVFLECVQDMDHENMFWYRQDPGLGLRLIYFSYDVKMKEKGDIPEGYSVSREKKERFSLILESASTNQTSMYLCASRTGNTGELFFGEGSRLTVL.